Listed here are 5 T cell receptor beta chains from one sample, sequenced in a study of cytomegalovirus exposure and HLA in healthy donors. The primer mix had 60 Vbeta and 13 Jbeta primers. Only in-frame clones appear in the TCRdb table, and some are missing; sequencing was by immunoSEQ multiplex PCR. The repertoire holds approximately 100,000 clones, with approximately 74% as singletons. Input material: PBMCs. Receptor source: a male donor in good health and CMV-seronegative.

The V call is TRBV28, the J call TRBJ1-2; no definite D call. Germline values: CDR1 MDHEN, CDR2 SYDVKM. The CDR3 covers 13 residues. V was cut by 2 bases and J by 7 bases, with 11 bases left in between. CDR3 in amino acids: CASSLVPLGGYTF. CDR3 in DNA: TGTGCCAGCAGTTTAGTGCCCCTCGGTGGCTACACCTTC.

J is TRBJ1-5 and V is TRBV25-1; 7 nucleotides match TRBD1. This CDR3 is 15 amino acids long. J lost 9 bases, V lost 3 bases, and 11 bases had no gene match. Per the germline V gene, CDR1 is MGHDK and CDR2 is SYGVNS. The CDR3 DNA is TGTGCCAGCAGTGAGGACGGACAGGCTTCAGGGCCCCAGCATTTT. It encodes CASSEDGQASGPQHF. Together with reference TRBV25-1 and TRBJ1-5, the CDR3 gives the full variable domain: EADIYQTPRYLVIGTGKKITLECSQTMGHDKMYWYQQDPGMELHLIHYSYGVNSTEKGDLSSESTVSRIRTEHFPLTLESARPSHTSQYLCASSEDGQASGPQHFGDGTRLSIL.

The rearrangement links TRBV27 to TRBJ2-2, with 7 bases matching TRBD1. The CDR3 covers 14 residues. J lost 2 bases, V lost 4 bases, and 1 base had no gene match. Germline loops: CDR1 MNHEY, CDR2 SMNVEV (reference sequence). As DNA, the CDR3 is TGTGCCAGCAGTTACAGGGGAAACACCGGGGAGCTGTTTTTT. Translating it yields CASSYRGNTGELFF.

The CDR3 DNA reads TGCGCCAGCAGCCAAGATAAGCGTGAGCAGTTCTTC. This encodes CASSQDKREQFF. The genes are TRBV4-1 and TRBJ2-1; D is uncertain. V gave up 0 bases and J gave up 9 bases, with 6 bases separating them. CDR3 length: 12 amino acids. The germline V gene encodes CDR1 MGHRA and CDR2 YSYEKL.

The chain's CDR3 is CASTHRGHYGYTF. In nucleotides, the CDR3 is TGTGCCAGCACGCACAGGGGTCACTATGGCTACACCTTC. J is TRBJ1-2 and V is TRBV6-5; 7 nucleotides match TRBD1. Germline V gene lookup returns CDR1 MNHEY and CDR2 SVGAGI. With V trimmed by 7 bases and J by 3 bases, 5 bases remained unmatched. This CDR3 has 13 residues.